The T cell receptor beta chain under discussion was sequenced for a study of Ad26.COV2.S vaccination and SARS-CoV-2 variants. Study conclusions and caveats: Measures of TCR breadth and depth may have fallen short of total T cell responses. Participants given vaccine showed non-spike TCR breadth similar to that of placebo recipients.

The treatment denotes: about 20 received Ad26.COV2.S at low or high dose, single or two shots; roughly five received placebo; per-sample allocation not given. Sampling occurred on day 63 after the first vaccine or placebo injection. This clone has only a few counts. Antigen specificity is unknown. This CDR3 is 15 amino acids long. V was shortened by 8 bases and J by 7 bases, with 21 bases between the two germline ends. Looked up from germline, CDR1 is MGHDK and CDR2 is SYGVNS. Here immunoSEQ multiplex PCR was the method, and the copy in TCRdb shows in-frame clones only, minus some. The table includes 300,000 to 400,000 clones, around 81% detected once.

V gene TRBV25-1 combines with J gene TRBJ1-3, with D maybe TRBD1 (5 bases). The sequenced sample was peripheral blood, obtained in a trial of Ad26.COV2.S vaccine versus placebo. The clonotype was recovered from a person between 18 and 59 years old who received the Ad26.COV2.S COVID-19 vaccine or a placebo. The CDR3 nucleotides read TGTGCCAGCGGGGGGAGGGATGTATTTCCGAACACCATATATTTT. Translating it yields CASGGRDVFPNTIYF. The entire variable domain, with the rest obtained from reference TRBV25-1 and TRBJ1-3, is as follows: EADIYQTPRYLVIGTGKKITLECSQTMGHDKMYWYQQDPGMELHLIHYSYGVNSTEKGDLSSESTVSRIRTEHFPLTLESARPSHTSQYLCASGGRDVFPNTIYFGEGSWLTVV.